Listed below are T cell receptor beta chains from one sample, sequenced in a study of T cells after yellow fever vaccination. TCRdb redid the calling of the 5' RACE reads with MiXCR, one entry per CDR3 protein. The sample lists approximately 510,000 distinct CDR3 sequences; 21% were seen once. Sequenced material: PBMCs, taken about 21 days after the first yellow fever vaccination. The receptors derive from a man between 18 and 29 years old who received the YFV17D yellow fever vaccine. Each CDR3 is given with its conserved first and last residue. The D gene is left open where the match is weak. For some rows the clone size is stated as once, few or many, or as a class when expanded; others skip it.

DNA: TGTGCCAGCAGCTTTTGGACAGGAGAAGAGTCCAACTATGGCTACACCTTC
CDR3: CASSFWTGEESNYGYTF
D: TRBD1
V: TRBV7-9
J: TRBJ1-2
size: few

DNA: TGTGCCAGCAGTTTAGGGTCCGGGGAGCTGTTTTTT
CDR3: CASSLGSGELFF
D: .
V: TRBV12-3/TRBV12-4
J: TRBJ2-2
size: many

DNA: TGTGCCAGCTCACCCCCGGGTTGGAACAGGGACACTGAAGCTTTCTTT
CDR3: CASSPPGWNRDTEAFF
D: .
V: TRBV18
J: TRBJ1-1
size: few

DNA: TGTGCCACCAGCAGAGATCGACAGGCGAACGAAAAACTGTTTTTT
CDR3: CATSRDRQANEKLFF
D: .
V: TRBV15
J: TRBJ1-4
size: few

DNA: TGTGCCAGCAGCCCGGGACAGGGGGTGGATGAGCAGTTCTTC
CDR3: CASSPGQGVDEQFF
D: TRBD1
V: TRBV4-2
J: TRBJ2-1
size: few

DNA: TGTGCCAGCAGTACTAGCGCAGATACGCAGTATTTT
CDR3: CASSTSADTQYF
D: TRBD2
V: TRBV11-3
J: TRBJ2-3
size: few

DNA: TGTGCCAGCAGTATATCCGGGACAGGGGGCTTCACCTACGAGCAGTACTTC
CDR3: CASSISGTGGFTYEQYF
D: TRBD1
V: TRBV27
J: TRBJ2-7
size: .

DNA: TGTGCCACCAGTGACCGGGGGACAGTTAACACCGGGGAGCTGTTTTTT
CDR3: CATSDRGTVNTGELFF
D: .
V: TRBV24-1
J: TRBJ2-2
size: few

DNA: TGTGCCAGCAGTGAAGGGCCGACCACTGAAGCTTTCTTT
CDR3: CASSEGPTTEAFF
D: .
V: TRBV2
J: TRBJ1-1
size: .

DNA: TGTGCCAGCAGCCAACGGAGCGGGGGCGGGGATACGCAGTATTTT
CDR3: CASSQRSGGGDTQYF
D: TRBD2
V: TRBV4-2
J: TRBJ2-3
size: few

DNA: TGTGCCAGCTACCCAACGAATACCCCGAACACTGAAGCTTTCTTT
CDR3: CASYPTNTPNTEAFF
D: .
V: TRBV6-2/TRBV6-3
J: TRBJ1-1
size: .

DNA: TGTGCCAGCAGTTACGGGACACGGCCACCCCAGGCAGATACGCAGTATTTT
CDR3: CASSYGTRPPQADTQYF
D: .
V: TRBV6-5
J: TRBJ2-3
size: .

DNA: TGCAGTGCTAGGTCCAGCGGGGGGGAATACTACAATGAGCAGTTCTTC
CDR3: CSARSSGGEYYNEQFF
D: TRBD2
V: TRBV20-1
J: TRBJ2-1
size: .

DNA: TGTGCCAGTGGTGGACAGGGATTCGACACCGGGGAGCTGTTTTTT
CDR3: CASGGQGFDTGELFF
D: TRBD1
V: TRBV27
J: TRBJ2-2
size: .

DNA: TGTGCCAGCAGCCACCCGAATCAGCCCCAGCATTTT
CDR3: CASSHPNQPQHF
D: .
V: TRBV4-2
J: TRBJ1-5
size: .

DNA: TGTGCCAGCAGCCACCAAACAGGGGACCCCTACAATGAGCAGTTCTTC
CDR3: CASSHQTGDPYNEQFF
D: TRBD1
V: TRBV3-1
J: TRBJ2-1
size: few

DNA: TGCGCCAGCAGCTTGGTGCAGACCAATGAGCAGTTCTTC
CDR3: CASSLVQTNEQFF
D: .
V: TRBV5-1
J: TRBJ2-1
size: .

DNA: TGCGCCAGCAGCTTGTCTAGCGGGGTCTGGAATGAGCAGTTCTTC
CDR3: CASSLSSGVWNEQFF
D: TRBD2
V: TRBV5-1
J: TRBJ2-1
size: many

DNA: TGTGCCAGCAGTGACTCGTTCTCCTGGAATTCACCCCTCCACTTT
CDR3: CASSDSFSWNSPLHF
D: .
V: TRBV6-4
J: TRBJ1-6
size: .

DNA: TGTGCCAGCAGCTGGGGGGCAGGGGATCAGCCCCAGCATTTT
CDR3: CASSWGAGDQPQHF
D: .
V: TRBV7-9
J: TRBJ1-5
size: once

DNA: TGTGCCAGCAGTTTCCGTGGGGGGGCCATTAGTACAGATACGCAGTATTTT
CDR3: CASSFRGGAISTDTQYF
D: .
V: TRBV27
J: TRBJ2-3
size: .

DNA: TGTACCTGCAGAACCTCCGGGGGGGTCGTAGCATCCTACAATGAGCAGTTCTTC
CDR3: CTCRTSGGVVASYNEQFF
D: TRBD2
V: TRBV2
J: TRBJ2-1
size: .

DNA: TGTGCCAGCAGTCGTAGCGTCTGGACCCAGTACTTC
CDR3: CASSRSVWTQYF
D: .
V: TRBV2
J: TRBJ2-5
size: few

DNA: TGCGCCAGCAGCTTGGGAGGGACCGAGTTACCCTACGAGCAGTACTTC
CDR3: CASSLGGTELPYEQYF
D: .
V: TRBV5-1
J: TRBJ2-7
size: few

DNA: TGTGCCAGCAGCTTGGGCAGGGTCGGGTCTGAAGCTTTCTTT
CDR3: CASSLGRVGSEAFF
D: .
V: TRBV5-4
J: TRBJ1-1
size: once

DNA: TGTGCCAGCAGCTCGGGACAGGGGAAAATCTCACCCCTCCACTTT
CDR3: CASSSGQGKISPLHF
D: TRBD1
V: TRBV7-6
J: TRBJ1-6
size: many

DNA: TGTGCCAGCAGCTTACAGGGCAGGGGGCGAGAAAAACTGTTTTTT
CDR3: CASSLQGRGREKLFF
D: TRBD1
V: TRBV7-2
J: TRBJ1-4
size: few

DNA: TGCGCCAGCTCTACGACGGGGACAGCTAACACTGAAGCTTTCTTT
CDR3: CASSTTGTANTEAFF
D: TRBD1
V: TRBV5-1
J: TRBJ1-1
size: many

DNA: TGCGCCAGCAGCTTGGACCGGGGTAGGTCCTACGAGCAGTACTTC
CDR3: CASSLDRGRSYEQYF
D: .
V: TRBV5-1
J: TRBJ2-7
size: few

DNA: TGTGCCAGGCGGTTTCTAGCCAAAAACATTCAGTACTTC
CDR3: CARRFLAKNIQYF
D: .
V: TRBV7-7
J: TRBJ2-4
size: many

DNA: TGCAGTGCTAGACGCATCTCCCAAGCTAACTATGGCTACACCTTC
CDR3: CSARRISQANYGYTF
D: .
V: TRBV20-1
J: TRBJ1-2
size: .

DNA: TGTGCCAGCAGCACCTCCGGGACAGACCCTTATGGCTACACCTTC
CDR3: CASSTSGTDPYGYTF
D: TRBD1
V: TRBV7-3
J: TRBJ1-2
size: few

DNA: TGCAGTTACCAATACAGTGGCGAGCAGTTCTTC
CDR3: CSYQYSGEQFF
D: .
V: TRBV20-1
J: TRBJ2-1
size: few

DNA: TGTGCCAGCAGCGTAGACTACCCCGGCGGCCACTCTGGAAACACCATATATTTT
CDR3: CASSVDYPGGHSGNTIYF
D: .
V: TRBV9
J: TRBJ1-3
size: .

DNA: TGCGCCAGCAGCTTGGAAGGGAGCGGGTCTGAAGCTTTCTTT
CDR3: CASSLEGSGSEAFF
D: .
V: TRBV5-1
J: TRBJ1-1
size: .

DNA: TGTGCCAGCAGCCGGGACGACTATGGCTACACCTTC
CDR3: CASSRDDYGYTF
D: .
V: TRBV7-2
J: TRBJ1-2
size: few

DNA: TGTGCCAGCGCCACATACATACAGGGCAATGAGCAGTTCTTC
CDR3: CASATYIQGNEQFF
D: .
V: TRBV6-2/TRBV6-3
J: TRBJ2-1
size: few

DNA: TGCGCCAGCAGCCACCGGGGGTCTAGCGCAGATACGCAGTATTTT
CDR3: CASSHRGSSADTQYF
D: .
V: TRBV4-3
J: TRBJ2-3
size: .

DNA: TGTGCCAGCAGCCCATTTGGGGGGGCCTTAACCGGGGAGCTGTTTTTT
CDR3: CASSPFGGALTGELFF
D: .
V: TRBV7-2
J: TRBJ2-2
size: .

DNA: TGTGCCAGCAGTTTCGACACCCCGACTAACTATGGCTACACCTTC
CDR3: CASSFDTPTNYGYTF
D: .
V: TRBV6-2/TRBV6-3
J: TRBJ1-2
size: .

DNA: TGTGCCAGCAGTGGAGGCCATACAGGGACAGATACGCAGTATTTT
CDR3: CASSGGHTGTDTQYF
D: .
V: TRBV6-1
J: TRBJ2-3
size: .

DNA: TGTGCCAGCAGCCCCAGGGGACTAGCGGGGACAGGTTACAATGAGCAGTTCTTC
CDR3: CASSPRGLAGTGYNEQFF
D: TRBD2
V: TRBV11-2
J: TRBJ2-1
size: few

DNA: TGTGCCAGCAGCCCGTGGACAGGGGCGAACACCGGGGAGCTGTTTTTT
CDR3: CASSPWTGANTGELFF
D: TRBD1
V: TRBV7-8
J: TRBJ2-2
size: few

DNA: TGTGCCAGCAGCCGACAGGGCGGGGAGTCCGGGGAGCTGTTTTTT
CDR3: CASSRQGGESGELFF
D: .
V: TRBV7-6
J: TRBJ2-2
size: .

DNA: TGCGCCAGCAGCCACCCCAGGGGCCTTCGGGCCAAAAACATTCAGTACTTC
CDR3: CASSHPRGLRAKNIQYF
D: .
V: TRBV4-1
J: TRBJ2-4
size: .

DNA: TGCGCCAGCAGCCAAGCCGGGACGGATGAAACCGGGGAGCTGTTTTTT
CDR3: CASSQAGTDETGELFF
D: .
V: TRBV4-1
J: TRBJ2-2
size: .

DNA: TGTGCCAGCAGTTACTCTTGGGGGGGGCCCGACCACTCCTACAATGAGCAGTTCTTC
CDR3: CASSYSWGGPDHSYNEQFF
D: .
V: TRBV6-5
J: TRBJ2-1
size: .

DNA: TGTGCCAGCTCAGGGTCGGCAGGGTCGAACACTGAAGCTTTCTTT
CDR3: CASSGSAGSNTEAFF
D: .
V: TRBV18
J: TRBJ1-1
size: .

DNA: TGTGCCAGCAGGTACGGACAGTCGAACACCGGGGAGCTGTTTTTT
CDR3: CASRYGQSNTGELFF
D: .
V: TRBV6-5
J: TRBJ2-2
size: few

DNA: TGTGCCAGTAGTACAAGACAGGGGTTCACCGGGGAGCTGTTTTTT
CDR3: CASSTRQGFTGELFF
D: TRBD1
V: TRBV19
J: TRBJ2-2
size: .

DNA: TGTGCCAGCTCACCAAAGGGAGCTAACTATGGCTACACCTTC
CDR3: CASSPKGANYGYTF
D: .
V: TRBV18
J: TRBJ1-2
size: few

DNA: TGTGCCAGCAGCTCCCACCCCGCTGAAGCTTTCTTT
CDR3: CASSSHPAEAFF
D: .
V: TRBV7-6
J: TRBJ1-1
size: few

DNA: TGTGCCTGGGGACAGGGAGCCGAGCAGTACTTC
CDR3: CAWGQGAEQYF
D: TRBD1
V: TRBV30
J: TRBJ2-7
size: .

DNA: TGTGCCAGCTCACCCGGACAGTCCAATGAGCAGTTCTTC
CDR3: CASSPGQSNEQFF
D: .
V: TRBV18
J: TRBJ2-1
size: .

DNA: TGTGCCACTCAAGCGGGACTAGCGGGGGGTAATGAGACCCAGTACTTC
CDR3: CATQAGLAGGNETQYF
D: TRBD2
V: TRBV6-1
J: TRBJ2-5
size: .

DNA: TGTGCCAGCAGCCAGCGGGGGCACAATTCACCCCTCCACTTT
CDR3: CASSQRGHNSPLHF
D: .
V: TRBV3-1
J: TRBJ1-6
size: few

DNA: TGTGCCAGCAGCGGGGACAGAAACACTGAAGCTTTCTTT
CDR3: CASSGDRNTEAFF
D: TRBD1
V: TRBV11-2
J: TRBJ1-1
size: many

DNA: TGCGCCAGCAGAGCCCACAGCGGTTCCTCGACCTACGAGCAGTACTTC
CDR3: CASRAHSGSSTYEQYF
D: .
V: TRBV4-1
J: TRBJ2-7
size: few